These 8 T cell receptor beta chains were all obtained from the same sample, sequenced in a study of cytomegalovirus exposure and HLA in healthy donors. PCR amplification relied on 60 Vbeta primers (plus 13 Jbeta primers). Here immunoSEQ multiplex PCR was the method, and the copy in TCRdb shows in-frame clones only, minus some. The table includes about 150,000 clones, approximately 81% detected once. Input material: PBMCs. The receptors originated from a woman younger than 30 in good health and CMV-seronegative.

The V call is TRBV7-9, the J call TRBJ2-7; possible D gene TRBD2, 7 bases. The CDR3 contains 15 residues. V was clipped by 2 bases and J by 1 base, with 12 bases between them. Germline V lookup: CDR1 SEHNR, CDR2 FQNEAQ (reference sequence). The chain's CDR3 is CASSLRGGGSYEQYF. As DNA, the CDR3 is TGTGCCAGCAGCTTACGGGGAGGGGGTTCCTACGAGCAGTACTTC.

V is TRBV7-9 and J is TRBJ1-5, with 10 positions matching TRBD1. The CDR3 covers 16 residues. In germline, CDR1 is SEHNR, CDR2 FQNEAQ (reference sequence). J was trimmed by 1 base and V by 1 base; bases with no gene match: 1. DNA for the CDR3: TGTGCCAGCAGCTTAGGGACAGGGGGGAGCAATCAGCCCCAGCATTTT. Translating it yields CASSLGTGGSNQPQHF.

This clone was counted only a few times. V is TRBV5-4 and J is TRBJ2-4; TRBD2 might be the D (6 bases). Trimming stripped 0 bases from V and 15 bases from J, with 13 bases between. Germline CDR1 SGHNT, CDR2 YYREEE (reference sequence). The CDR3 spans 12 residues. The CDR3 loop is CASSLDWDSPYF. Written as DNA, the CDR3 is TGTGCCAGCAGCTTGGATTGGGACTCACCGTACTTC.

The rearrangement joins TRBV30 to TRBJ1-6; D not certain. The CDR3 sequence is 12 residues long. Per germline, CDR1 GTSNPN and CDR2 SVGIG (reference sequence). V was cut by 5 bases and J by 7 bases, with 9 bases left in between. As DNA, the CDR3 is TGTGCCTGGCAGGTTACGAATTCACCCCTCCACTTT. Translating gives CAWQVTNSPLHF.

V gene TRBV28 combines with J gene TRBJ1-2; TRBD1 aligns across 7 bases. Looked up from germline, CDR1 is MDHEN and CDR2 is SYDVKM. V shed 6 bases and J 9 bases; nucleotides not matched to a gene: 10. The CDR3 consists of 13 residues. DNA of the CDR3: TGTGCCAGCAGACCGGGACAGATTCCCCGCTACACCTTC. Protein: CASRPGQIPRYTF.

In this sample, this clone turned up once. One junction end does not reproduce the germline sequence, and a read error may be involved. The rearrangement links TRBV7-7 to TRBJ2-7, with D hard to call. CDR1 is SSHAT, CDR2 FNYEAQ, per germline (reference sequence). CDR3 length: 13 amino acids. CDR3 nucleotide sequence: TGTGCTAGCAGCCCCCGCTCCAGCTACGAGCAGTACTTC. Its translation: CASSPRSSYEQYF.

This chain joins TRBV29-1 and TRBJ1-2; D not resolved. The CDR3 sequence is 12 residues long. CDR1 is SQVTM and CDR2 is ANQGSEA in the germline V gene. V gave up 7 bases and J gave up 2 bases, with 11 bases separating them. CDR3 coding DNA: TGCAGCGCGGGAGGAGGGAACTATGGCTACACCTTC. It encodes CSAGGGNYGYTF.

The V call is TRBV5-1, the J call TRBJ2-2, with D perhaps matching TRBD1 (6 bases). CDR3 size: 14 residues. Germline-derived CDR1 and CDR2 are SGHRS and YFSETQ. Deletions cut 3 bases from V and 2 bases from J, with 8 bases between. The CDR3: CASSSDSNTGELFF. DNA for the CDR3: TGCGCCAGCAGCTCGGACAGTAACACCGGGGAGCTGTTTTTT.